These 7 T cell receptor beta chains were all obtained from the same sample, sequenced in a study of control samples from healthy donors and cancer patients. Profiling relied on immunoSEQ multiplex PCR, and the TCRdb table lists in-frame clones only, not all of them. The sample holds 100,000 to 150,000 clones; 92% are singletons and the top ten take about 2.2%. Sequencing was done on a sample of blood. These receptor sequences come from a woman in her 50s in good health.

This CDR3 reads CASSLAGGGTETQYF. CDR3 nucleotide sequence: TGCGCCAGCAGCTTGGCTGGCGGGGGGACAGAGACCCAGTACTTC. V and J are TRBV5-1 and TRBJ2-5; 8 bases match TRBD2. The CDR3 extends over 15 amino acids. Germline CDR1 reads SGHRS; CDR2 reads YFSETQ. Losses at the gene ends were 0 bases for V and 4 bases for J; bases not matched to a gene: 5. Full variable domain (outside the CDR3, taken from reference TRBV5-1 and TRBJ2-5): KAGVTQTPRYLIKTRGQQVTLSCSPISGHRSVSWYQQTPGQGLQFLFEYFSETQRNKGNFPGRFSGRQFSNSRSEMNVSTLELGDSALYLCASSLAGGGTETQYFGPGTRLLVL.

The V call is TRBV19, the J call TRBJ2-7; TRBD1 might be the D (7 bases). The CDR3 sequence is 13 residues long. V was shortened by 2 bases and J by 5 bases, with 10 bases between the two germline ends. Looked up from germline, CDR1 is LNHDA and CDR2 is SQIVND (reference sequence). The CDR3 sequence is CASSIQGGDEQYF. CDR3 DNA sequence: TGTGCCAGTAGTATACAGGGGGGCGACGAGCAGTACTTC.

The chain combines TRBV2 with TRBJ2-1; D could derive from TRBD1 or TRBD2 (10 bases each). Germline lookup yields CDR1 SNHLY and CDR2 FYNNEI. The CDR3 has 18 amino acids. The V gene lost 6 bases and the J gene lost 8 bases, with 29 bases spanning the gap. In nucleotides, the CDR3 is TGTGCCAGCAGCAGGGACAGGGGAGGCTCACTAGCGGGATATGAGCAGTTCTTC. It yields the protein CASSRDRGGSLAGYEQFF.

This sequence joins TRBV5-1 and TRBJ1-1; TRBD1 matches at 7 bases. The germline gives CDR1 SGHRS, CDR2 YFSETQ. This CDR3 comprises 18 residues. Germline trimming cut 4 bases from V and 5 bases from J; bases unmatched to any gene: 20. The CDR3 coding sequence is TGCGCCAGCAGCCCCAGCGTGACAGGGCTATCTGCGGGTACTGAAGCTTTCTTT. Translated: CASSPSVTGLSAGTEAFF.

The CDR3 region has the DNA TGTGCCAGCAGTTTCAGGGACGGAAACACCATATATTTT. Amino acid sequence: CASSFRDGNTIYF. The chain couples TRBV12-3 or TRBV12-4 to TRBJ1-3; weak D call: TRBD1 (5 bases). V gave up 3 bases and J gave up 4 bases, with 7 bases separating them. The CDR3 loop spans 13 amino acids.

The chain combines TRBV6-2 or TRBV6-3 with TRBJ2-3; 10 nucleotides align to TRBD2. Unmatched junction bases numbered 8, after V lost 0 bases and J lost 2 bases. Looked up from germline, CDR1 is MNHEY and CDR2 is SVGEGT. The CDR3 length is 18 residues. The CDR3 DNA reads as TGTGCCAGCAGTTACTCGAGGCTAGCGGGGGCCCTCACAGATACGCAGTATTTT. Translated: CASSYSRLAGALTDTQYF.

This chain joins TRBV7-8 and TRBJ2-5, with 8 bases fitting TRBD2. CDR3 length: 18 residues. The V gene's germline CDR1 is SGHVS and CDR2 FQNEAQ. Trimming took 5 bases from V and 5 from J; bases not matched to a gene: 19. CDR3 nucleotide sequence: TGTGCCAGCAGCACCACCCGAGCGGGAGTCTCCGGTGAGGAGACCCAGTACTTC. Its translation is CASSTTRAGVSGEETQYF.